This T cell receptor (beta chain) was captured by sequencing in a study of T cells in Graves' hyperthyroidism and ophthalmopathy. With duration under 3 months, ophthalmopathy was active: Clinical Activity Score at least 3, NOSPECS at least 4. The study left out patients who had uncontrolled infection, other autoimmune disease, pregnancy or lactation. From roughly 10 ml of fresh peripheral blood, PBMCs were isolated. The V gene lost 2 bases and the J gene lost 5 bases, with 16 bases spanning the gap. Germline V gene data show CDR1 as MNHEY and CDR2 as SVGEGT. The CDR3 spans 15 residues. This clonotype was seen only a few times. The target antigen is unknown. Study observations and caveats: Ophthalmopathy could be told apart from stable hyperthyroidism with a 13 V-J model.

From RNA transcripts, TCR beta CDR3 regions were amplified. First-round RT-PCR targeting the TCR CDR3 was performed with the HTBI primer set. TCRdb re-called the multiplex PCR reads with MiXCR, one entry per CDR3 protein. This sample has over 450,000 distinct CDR3 sequences, with 15% to 20% found just once. Specimen: blood. The chain has TRBV6-2 or TRBV6-3 and TRBJ2-7; D is perhaps TRBD2 (6 bases). This clonotype was sampled from a woman under 30 with Graves' ophthalmopathy. CDR3 DNA sequence: TGTGCCAGCAGTTACAGATGGGGGAGGTCAGACGAGCAGTACTTC. It translates to CASSYRWGRSDEQYF.